This T cell receptor (beta chain) was obtained from a study of blood T cell repertoires in COVID-19. For the study at large: Whether acute or convalescent, the COVID-19 samples came from the United States, Italy and Spain. PBMCs, B-cell-depleted T cells, or T cells were the source of the cDNA or gDNA that made up the material.

Germline CDR1 reads SGHRS; CDR2 reads YFSETQ. V was pared by 4 bases and J by 1 base, with 5 bases of the junction left unmatched. There are 15 residues in the CDR3. How the authors handled the data: Using reference gene primer amplification, nucleated cell counts were estimated. Assay used: immunoSEQ multiplex PCR; TCRdb lists only in-frame clones, some missing. V and J calls and clone size are given by that table; D and trimming were obtained from the DNA. The sample carries 200,000 to 250,000 clones, around four fifths recorded once. This clone was recorded a few times. The chain carries TRBV5-1 and TRBJ1-1; 9 positions agree with TRBD1. Sequencing was carried out using peripheral blood. This receptor was taken from a man aged 30 to 45 with active or convalescent COVID-19. CDR3 sequence (DNA): TGCGCCAGCAGCGGGACAGGGCCGGGGAACACTGAAGCTTTCTTT. It is translated as CASSGTGPGNTEAFF.